These 2 T cell receptor beta chains were all obtained from the same sample, sequenced in a study of vaccination effects on CD4 cells after COVID-19 (dated by TCRdb to the early 2020s). After more than nine days of culture, CD4+ T cells were isolated with the EasySep CD4+ T cell isolation kit. The library came from the immunoSEQ multiplex PCR assay. What TCRdb holds here is the immuneACCESS table cut down to in-frame rearrangements. Part of the clones is not present; checked against another copy, under half of the missing clones reflect an unresolved V gene, and the others are unexplained. Across this sample there are approximately 47,000 clones, with roughly three quarters seen only once. The ten biggest clones cover about 11% of the sample. These receptors are not linked to any known antigen. The specimen comprised CD4+ T cells from PBMCs cultured without peptide, sampled before COVID-19 vaccination. All receptors derive from a human donor who had a prior SARS-CoV-2 infection.

This chain uses TRBV7-3 with TRBJ2-7; 8 bases fit TRBD1. Germline CDR1 and CDR2: SGHTA and FQGTGA. CDR3 size: 14 residues. V lost 5 bases and J lost 8; bases outside the gene matches: 11. DNA of the CDR3: TGTGCCAGCAGCCCTACAGGGGGACCCAACCAGCAGTACTTC. It yields the protein CASSPTGGPNQQYF. The full variable domain, with the rest looked up from reference TRBV7-3 and TRBJ2-7, is GAGVSQTPSNKVTEKGKYVELRCDPISGHTALYWYRQSLGQGPEFLIYFQGTGAADDSGLPNDRFFAVRPEGSVSTLKIQRTERGDSAVYLCASSPTGGPNQQYFGPGTRLTVT.

The CDR3 DNA reads TGTGCCAGCTCACCAACCGGTGGAGATCTCGCTAACTATGGCTACACCTTC. It translates to CASSPTGGDLANYGYTF. The rearrangement links TRBV18 to TRBJ1-2; no firm D call. V lost 2 bases and J 0 bases, leaving 16 bases between the germline ends. The CDR3 spans 17 residues. Per germline, CDR1 KGHSH and CDR2 LQKENI. The complete variable domain, with remaining parts taken from reference TRBV18 and TRBJ1-2, reads NAGVMQNPRHLVRRRGQEARLRCSPMKGHSHVYWYRQLPEEGLKFMVYLQKENIIDESGMPKERFSAEFPKEGPSILRIQQVVRGDSAAYFCASSPTGGDLANYGYTFGSGTRLTVV.